The 23 T cell receptor beta chains below were found in one sample sequenced in a study of neurological immune-mediated disorders. Time point specified: longitudinal time-point 3. TCRdb passed the 5' RACE reads through MiXCR, listing each CDR3 protein once. The repertoire has approximately 45,000 distinct CDR3 sequences, roughly 12% of them found once; the top ten carry 11%. The material sequenced was PBMCs. These receptors were obtained from a man aged 25-45 years in good health.

This clonotype was detected ten times or more. The rearrangement links TRBV5-6 to TRBJ2-1, with 12 positions matching TRBD2. Germline loops: CDR1 SGHDT, CDR2 YYEEEE. The CDR3 length is 16 residues. V lost 0 bases, J lost 10 bases, and 8 bases stayed unmatched. The chain's CDR3 is CASSLGLAGAQGEQFF. The CDR3 coding sequence is TGTGCCAGCAGCTTGGGACTAGCGGGAGCGCAGGGGGAGCAGTTCTTC.

This clonotype was seen ten or more times. The chain couples TRBV5-5 to TRBJ2-5; 8 bases match TRBD2. The CDR3 sequence is 17 residues long. Germline V CDR1 and CDR2: SGHKS, YYEKEE (reference sequence). The junction had 11 bases not matched to a gene; V was cut back by 0 bases and J by 4 bases. CDR3 DNA sequence: TGTGCCAGCAGCTTGGCGGGGGGGCCATCGGTGGGAGAGACCCAGTACTTC. This sequence encodes CASSLAGGPSVGETQYF.

This rearrangement joins TRBV5-1 to TRBJ1-2; D gene ambiguous. Germline V CDR1 and CDR2: SGHRS, YFSETQ. The V and J ends lost 0 bases and 4 bases respectively, with 10 bases between them. The CDR3 has 14 residues. CDR3 coding DNA: TGCGCCAGCAGCTTGGAAAGGGCGGTCTATGGCTACACCTTC. This encodes CASSLERAVYGYTF.

This clonotype was detected many times. This chain connects TRBV20-1 to TRBJ2-7; TRBD2 is a possible D gene (6 bases). The CDR3 length is 11 residues. Germline CDR1 is DFQATT and CDR2 is SNEGSKA (reference sequence). The V gene lost 3 bases and the J gene lost 6 bases, with 9 bases spanning the gap. The CDR3 reads CSASGRGEQYF. The CDR3 DNA follows: TGCAGTGCTAGCGGGAGAGGCGAGCAGTACTTC.

This clonotype was counted at least ten times. V usage is TRBV28 and J usage is TRBJ2-5, with D possibly TRBD1 on 6 matching bases. This CDR3 comprises 16 residues. CDR1 is MDHEN, CDR2 SYDVKM, per germline. The ends were cut back, 3 bases at V and 0 bases at J, with 14 bases in the middle. The CDR3 spells CASSFHYRDNQETQYF. The DNA for the CDR3 is TGTGCCAGCAGTTTTCATTACCGGGACAACCAAGAGACCCAGTACTTC.

This clonotype was recorded at least ten times. The chain employs TRBV12-3 or TRBV12-4 and TRBJ2-3; weak D call: TRBD2 (6 bases). The ends were cut back, 4 bases at V and 1 base at J, with 9 bases in the middle. The CDR3 covers 14 residues. Here the CDR3 DNA reads TGTGCCAGCAGTTGGGACTCCGGCACAGATACGCAGTATTTT. Translated: CASSWDSGTDTQYF.

The V call is TRBV4-1, the J call TRBJ2-6, with D possibly TRBD1 on 6 matching bases. The CDR3 has 16 amino acids. Trimming pared 4 bases from V and 1 base from J, leaving 11 bases between. In germline, CDR1 is MGHRA, CDR2 YSYEKL. The CDR3 is CASSPTGFSGANVLTF. The DNA for the CDR3 is TGCGCCAGCAGCCCCACAGGGTTTTCTGGGGCCAACGTCCTGACTTTC.

The sample holds many counts of this clonotype. The chain carries TRBV29-1 and TRBJ2-3, with D hard to call. The CDR3 length is 15 residues. Germline loops: CDR1 SQVTM, CDR2 ANQGSEA. V lost 6 bases and J lost 0, with 16 bases in between. The CDR3 DNA is TGCAGCGTCACAAGCAGACCAGCTAGCACAGATACGCAGTATTTT. The encoded protein is CSVTSRPASTDTQYF.

This clonotype was picked up many times. The rearrangement uses TRBV7-2 and TRBJ1-4; TRBD1 is a possible D gene (6 bases). This CDR3 contains 15 residues. Trimming shortened V by 6 bases and J by 7 bases, and 18 bases separated the two germline ends. Germline assignment: CDR1 SGHTA and CDR2 FQGNSA. The CDR3 loop is CASSLSQGGSEKLFF. The CDR3 DNA follows: TGTGCCAGCAGTCTCTCACAGGGAGGGTCTGAAAAACTGTTTTTT.

This clonotype has a count of ten or more. The rearrangement joins TRBV5-6 to TRBJ2-4; 7 bases map to TRBD2. Unmatched junction bases numbered 7, after V lost 4 bases and J lost 6 bases. Germline V lookup: CDR1 SGHDT, CDR2 YYEEEE. This CDR3 is built from 14 residues. The CDR3 DNA reads as TGTGCCAGCAGCCCCACGACTAGCAGAAACATTCAGTACTTC. Encoded protein: CASSPTTSRNIQYF. Based on the CDR3 plus reference TRBV5-6 and TRBJ2-4, the full variable domain is DAGVTQSPTHLIKTRGQQVTLRCSPKSGHDTVSWYQQALGQGPQFIFQYYEEEERQRGNFPDRFSGHQFPNYSSELNVNALLLGDSALYLCASSPTTSRNIQYFGAGTRLSVL.

This clonotype appeared a few times. The rearrangement links TRBV14 to TRBJ2-1, with D possibly being TRBD2 (6 bases). The CDR3 has 15 residues. The V end was cut by 5 bases, the J end by 3 bases, with 14 bases between. CDR1 and CDR2 (germline): SGHDN, FVKESK. This CDR3 is CASSALAGLYNEQFF. The CDR3 nucleotides read TGTGCCAGCAGCGCGCTGGCGGGACTCTACAATGAGCAGTTCTTC.

There are many counts of this clonotype. The V gene is TRBV20-1, the J gene TRBJ2-3, with 11 bases that match TRBD2. J gave up 5 bases and V 0 bases, and 7 bases lay outside the gene matches. This CDR3 contains 16 residues. CDR1 DFQATT and CDR2 SNEGSKA come from the germline V gene (reference sequence). The CDR3 spells CSARDLPSGRIDTQYF. CDR3 DNA: TGCAGTGCTAGAGATCTGCCTAGCGGGAGGATAGATACGCAGTATTTT.

This clonotype was seen repeatedly, ten times or more. This chain connects TRBV6-1 to TRBJ2-7; 9 bases fit TRBD2. This CDR3 contains 14 residues. Per germline, CDR1 MNHNS and CDR2 SASEGT. Trimming removed 7 bases from V and 1 base from J; junction bases left unmatched: 5. CDR3: CASTLAGESYEQYF. In nucleotides, the CDR3 is TGTGCCAGCACGTTAGCGGGAGAGTCCTACGAGCAGTACTTC.

As to this clonotype: Its ends do not fully match the called genes, so a read error is possible. This chain links TRBV10-1 with TRBJ2-1, with D tentatively TRBD1 or TRBD2 (5 bases each). Per germline, CDR1 WNHNN and CDR2 SYGVQD (reference sequence). This CDR3 is 14 amino acids long. CDR3 protein: CASGDSSRDRPLVF. As DNA, the CDR3 is TGCGCCAGCGGTGATAGTTCCCGGGACCGCCCGCTGGTCTTC.

As for this clonotype: A single base separates this from a much larger clone, so it may be a read error. This chain connects TRBV7-2 to TRBJ2-1; 8 bases align to TRBD1. Germline assignment: CDR1 SGHTA and CDR2 FQGNSA. CDR3 size: 14 residues. Here the CDR3 DNA reads TGTGACAGCAGCTTGGACAGGGCGCCGAATGAGCAGTTCTTC. Translation gives CDSSLDRAPNEQFF.

Comment on this clonotype: The conserved phenylalanine or tryptophan normally closing the CDR3 is absent here, so this likely arose from a read error. The V and J genes are TRBV5-5 and TRBJ1-2, with D uncertain. Germline V CDR1 and CDR2: SGHKS, YYEKEE (reference sequence). This CDR3 spans 15 amino acids. V was pared by 4 bases and J by 2 bases, with 15 bases between. The CDR3 DNA reads as TGTGCCAGCAGCGCCACCGGTACACCAAACTATGGCTACACCATC. This translates into CASSATGTPNYGYTI.

Many counts were recorded for this clonotype. This chain links TRBV28 with TRBJ1-3; D is unclear. CDR3 size: 16 residues. Trimming took off 4 bases at V and 0 bases at J, with 13 bases between the two ends. Looked up from germline, CDR1 is MDHEN and CDR2 is SYDVKM. CDR3 nucleotide sequence: TGTGCCAGCAGTTCCCAGTCCGGGAACTCTGGAAACACCATATATTTT. It yields the protein CASSSQSGNSGNTIYF.

This clonotype was observed at least ten times. V usage is TRBV6-5 and J usage is TRBJ1-4; TRBD1 matches 8 bases. V dropped 6 bases and J dropped 5; count of bases not matched to a gene: 8. Germline V CDR1 and CDR2: MNHEY, SVGAGI. CDR3 length: 15 amino acids. CDR3 DNA: TGTGCCAGCAGGAAACTACAGGGGGGAAATGAAAAACTGTTTTTT. Protein sequence: CASRKLQGGNEKLFF.

This clonotype has at least ten counts. The chain combines TRBV5-1 with TRBJ2-7, with D perhaps matching TRBD2 (7 bases). Germline V gene lookup returns CDR1 SGHRS and CDR2 YFSETQ. Trimming took off 4 bases at V and 3 bases at J, with 17 bases between the two ends. CDR3 length equals 15 residues. CDR3 residues: CASSGGAGTLYEQYF. The DNA of the CDR3 is TGCGCCAGCAGCGGGGGGGCCGGGACCCTCTACGAGCAGTACTTC. Full variable domain (missing parts from reference TRBV5-1 and TRBJ2-7): KAGVTQTPRYLIKTRGQQVTLSCSPISGHRSVSWYQQTPGQGLQFLFEYFSETQRNKGNFPGRFSGRQFSNSRSEMNVSTLELGDSALYLCASSGGAGTLYEQYFGPGTRLTVT.

This clonotype was picked up many times. V gene TRBV11-2 combines with J gene TRBJ2-5; 9 nucleotides agree with TRBD2. Trimming at V came to 6 bases and at J to 3 bases, leaving 17 bases not matched to a gene. CDR1 and CDR2 (germline): SGHAT, FQNNGV. The CDR3 length is 18 residues. Written as DNA, the CDR3 is TGTGCCAGCAGAATGGGTAACGGGGCTAGCGGGATGAAAGAGACCCAGTACTTC. This codes for CASRMGNGASGMKETQYF.

This clonotype was counted ten times or more. The rearrangement links TRBV20-1 to TRBJ1-6, with D possibly being TRBD1 (5 bases). The CDR3 is 11 amino acids. The V end was cut by 7 bases, the J end by 9 bases, with 10 bases between. Germline V gene data show CDR1 as DFQATT and CDR2 as SNEGSKA (reference sequence). CDR3 loop: CSGGGSSPLHF. The CDR3, as DNA: TGCAGTGGCGGGGGGAGTTCACCCCTCCACTTT.

The table lists this clonotype with many counts. This chain uses TRBV20-1 with TRBJ2-7; TRBD1 aligns across 9 bases. Germline CDR1 reads DFQATT; CDR2 reads SNEGSKA (reference sequence). V was clipped by 3 bases and J by 1 base; unmatched bases: 4. CDR3 length: 14 residues. The CDR3: CSASGQGTSYEQYF. The CDR3 nucleotides read TGCAGTGCTAGTGGACAGGGGACGTCCTACGAGCAGTACTTC.

In this sample, this clonotype turned up many times. The CDR3 is CASSFERNTEAFF. CDR3 coding DNA: TGCGCCAGCAGCTTTGAGAGGAACACTGAAGCTTTCTTT. The V and J genes are TRBV5-1 and TRBJ1-1; unclear D gene. The germline V and J ends were trimmed by 2 bases and 1 base, with 6 bases remaining between them. The CDR3 is made up of 13 amino acids. CDR1 and CDR2 (germline): SGHRS, YFSETQ.